The 30 T cell receptor beta chains in this list originate from one sample, sequenced in a study of radiotherapy plus CTLA-4 blockade in lung cancer. TCRdb's table, derived via immunoSEQ multiplex PCR, lists solely in-frame clones and lacks some. The sample records about 62,000 clones, 60% to 80% being singletons. Sequencing used peripheral blood, obtained from a patient treated with radiotherapy plus ipilimumab. The origin of the receptors is a human donor with non-small cell lung cancer who had a complete response to radiotherapy plus ipilimumab.

This clone was counted only a few times. The rearrangement joins TRBV5-1 to TRBJ2-2, with D perhaps matching TRBD1 (6 bases). The CDR3 is 15 residues long. The V and J ends lost 3 bases and 0 bases respectively, with 9 bases between them. Germline V gives CDR1 SGHRS, CDR2 YFSETQ. CDR3 nucleotide sequence: TGCGCCAGCAGCTACGACAGGTCGAACACCGGGGAGCTGTTTTTT. Amino acids: CASSYDRSNTGELFF.

The rearrangement uses TRBV10-3 and TRBJ2-1, with D possibly being TRBD2 (5 bases). CDR1 and CDR2 from the germline V gene are ENHRY and SYGVKD. V lost 4 bases, J lost 0 bases, and 10 bases lay in between. The CDR3 has 15 amino acids. CDR3 in DNA: TGTGCCATCAGTGGACTACCCTCCTCCTACAATGAGCAGTTCTTC. Translating gives CAISGLPSSYNEQFF.

The chain recombines TRBV5-1 with TRBJ2-3, with 12 bases identical to TRBD2. J gave up 5 bases and V 2 bases, and 9 bases lay outside the gene matches. This CDR3 has 17 amino acids. Germline V gene lookup returns CDR1 SGHRS and CDR2 YFSETQ. The CDR3 loop reads CASSFPSGRAVGDTQYF. CDR3 nucleotides: TGCGCCAGCAGCTTCCCTAGCGGGAGGGCCGTGGGAGATACGCAGTATTTT.

CDR3 sequence reads: CASSIGGETQYF. The CDR3 bases are TGCGCCAGCAGTATCGGGGGGGAGACCCAGTACTTC. V and J are TRBV5-1 and TRBJ2-5, with 7 positions matching TRBD2. Germline V CDR1 and CDR2: SGHRS, YFSETQ. J lost 5 bases, V lost 5 bases, and 3 bases had no gene match. This CDR3 spans 12 amino acids.

The chain joins TRBV7-8 to TRBJ1-5, with 8 positions matching TRBD1. This CDR3 region has 13 residues. Trimming cost V 5 bases and J 6 bases; bases outside gene matches: 3. Looked up from germline, CDR1 is SGHVS and CDR2 is FQNEAQ. CDR3 nucleotides: TGTGCCAGCAGCCACGACAGGGGTCAGCCCCAGCATTTT. Translation: CASSHDRGQPQHF. Filled out from reference TRBV7-8 and TRBJ1-5, the complete variable domain reads GAGVSQSPRYKVAKRGQDVALRCDPISGHVSLFWYQQALGQGPEFLTYFQNEAQLDKSGLPSDRFFAERPEGSVSTLKIQRTQQEDSAVYLCASSHDRGQPQHFGDGTRLSIL.

A note on this clone: The germline gene is not matched at one end of the junction; a read error may be the cause. The CDR3 loop is CVWSGVSYEQYF. CDR3 nucleotides: TGTGTCTGGAGTGGTGTATCCTACGAGCAGTACTTC. The chain uses TRBV30 and TRBJ2-7, with D hard to call. In germline, CDR1 is GTSNPN, CDR2 SVGIG (reference sequence). CDR3 length: 12 residues. Using reference TRBV30 and TRBJ2-7 for the parts outside the CDR3, the full variable domain is SQTIHQWPATLVQPVGSPLSLECTVEGTSNPNLYWYRQAAGRGLQLLFYSVGIGQISSEVPQNLSASRPQDRQFILSSKKLLLSDSGFYLCVWSGVSYEQYFGPGTRLTVT.

The chain recombines TRBV30 with TRBJ1-2; the D is unclear. The CDR3 covers 12 residues. The germline V and J ends were trimmed by 2 bases and 8 bases, with 12 bases remaining between them. Germline V gene data show CDR1 as GTSNPN and CDR2 as SVGIG (reference sequence). Written as DNA, the CDR3 is TGTGCCTGGAGTCGGGAGAGCGGGGGCTACACCTTC. Protein: CAWSRESGGYTF. Full variable domain (rest looked up from reference TRBV30 and TRBJ1-2): SQTIHQWPATLVQPVGSPLSLECTVEGTSNPNLYWYRQAAGRGLQLLFYSVGIGQISSEVPQNLSASRPQDRQFILSSKKLLLSDSGFYLCAWSRESGGYTFGSGTRLTVV.

Here the CDR3 reads CASRTTPGQGNSPLHF. The CDR3 DNA sequence: TGCGCCAGCAGAACCACTCCGGGACAGGGTAATTCACCCCTCCACTTT. The rearrangement links TRBV5-1 to TRBJ1-6, with 9 bases lining up with TRBD1. CDR1 SGHRS and CDR2 YFSETQ come from the germline V gene. CDR3 size: 16 residues. Trimming cost V 5 bases and J 6 bases; bases outside gene matches: 9.

This chain links TRBV19 with TRBJ1-5, with a possible D match to TRBD1 (6 bases). Germline CDR1 and CDR2: LNHDA and SQIVND (reference sequence). The CDR3 is 15 residues long. V gave up 4 bases and J gave up 1 base, with 11 bases separating them. CDR3 amino acids: CASSTQGLSNQPQHF. DNA for the CDR3: TGTGCCAGTAGTACACAGGGCTTAAGCAATCAGCCCCAGCATTTT.

The chain has TRBV28 and TRBJ2-1; possibly TRBD2 for D (6 bases). Germline V gene data show CDR1 as MDHEN and CDR2 as SYDVKM. V lost 6 bases and J lost 7, with 19 bases in between. The CDR3 is 15 amino acids. The chain's CDR3 is CASRFFRGIGNEQFF. The CDR3 DNA sequence: TGTGCCAGCAGATTTTTTCGGGGGATAGGTAATGAGCAGTTCTTC.

This chain uses TRBV11-2 with TRBJ1-6, with 7 nucleotides matching TRBD1. The CDR3 spans 14 residues. CDR1 and CDR2 (germline): SGHAT, FQNNGV. Trimming removed 0 bases from V and 7 bases from J; junction bases left unmatched: 0. In DNA form, the CDR3 reads TGTGCCAGCAGCTTAGAACAGGGGAATTCACCCCTCCACTTT. Protein product: CASSLEQGNSPLHF.

V usage is TRBV7-9 and J usage is TRBJ1-1; no clear D. The V end lost 1 base, the J end lost 5 bases, and 14 bases lay between the germline ends. The CDR3 totals 15 residues. CDR1 and CDR2 (germline): SEHNR, FQNEAQ (reference sequence). For the CDR3, the DNA is TGTGCCAGCAGCTTAGTGAGCGGCGGAGAGACTGAAGCTTTCTTT. Amino acids: CASSLVSGGETEAFF.

This clone appeared a few times. The chain has TRBV6-5 and TRBJ1-5, with D possibly being TRBD1 (5 bases). This CDR3 contains 14 residues. Deletions cut 8 bases from V and 7 bases from J, with 18 bases between. Germline CDR1 MNHEY, CDR2 SVGAGI. As DNA, the CDR3 is TGTGCCAGCCGCGATCCAGGGTCTGGACAGCCCCAGCATTTT. Protein product: CASRDPGSGQPQHF.

This clone appeared a few times. The CDR3 region is CASSLGAGTDTQYF. Here the CDR3 DNA reads TGTGCCAGCAGCTTGGGAGCGGGCACAGATACGCAGTATTTT. The chain couples TRBV5-4 to TRBJ2-3; D is possibly TRBD2 (5 bases). Per the germline V gene, CDR1 is SGHNT and CDR2 is YYREEE (reference sequence). This CDR3 comprises 14 residues. Between the trimmed V and J ends, which lost 0 bases and 1 base, there was a span of 6 bases.

This chain links TRBV19 with TRBJ2-7, with D possibly TRBD1 on 6 matching bases. This CDR3 has 15 amino acids. V was clipped by 1 base and J by 4 bases, with 14 bases between them. Germline lookup yields CDR1 LNHDA and CDR2 SQIVND (reference sequence). CDR3 bases: TGTGCCAGTAGTATAGCAGGGGCGTCGCGTTACGAGCAGTACTTC. Translation gives CASSIAGASRYEQYF. The whole variable domain, remainder taken from reference TRBV19 and TRBJ2-7, is DGGITQSPKYLFRKEGQNVTLSCEQNLNHDAMYWYRQDPGQGLRLIYYSQIVNDFQKGDIAEGYSVSREKKESFPLTVTSAQKNPTAFYLCASSIAGASRYEQYFGPGTRLTVT.

V gene TRBV6-5 combines with J gene TRBJ1-5; weak D call: TRBD1 (5 bases). V was clipped by 5 bases and J by 5 bases, with 10 bases between them. Germline loops: CDR1 MNHEY, CDR2 SVGAGI. This CDR3 comprises 13 residues. In nucleotides, the CDR3 is TGTGCCAGCAGTCCTCAGGGATATCAGCCCCAGCATTTT. This sequence encodes CASSPQGYQPQHF.

The CDR3 sequence: CASSESRRNTGELFF. The CDR3 DNA follows: TGCGCCAGCAGTGAGTCTAGGAGAAACACCGGGGAGCTGTTTTTT. The gene calls are TRBV10-1 and TRBJ2-2; no firm D call. Trimming pared 0 bases from V and 2 bases from J, leaving 7 bases between. This CDR3 has 15 residues. Germline V gene data show CDR1 as WNHNN and CDR2 as SYGVQD (reference sequence).

The gene calls are TRBV18 and TRBJ2-5; 7 bases line up with TRBD2. Germline trimming cut 0 bases from V and 3 bases from J; bases unmatched to any gene: 13. Per the germline V gene, CDR1 is KGHSH and CDR2 is LQKENI. The CDR3 covers 18 residues. CDR3 sequence (DNA): TGTGCCAGCTCACCACCGGGGCGGGGGAAAGGATTAGAAGAGACCCAGTACTTC. Protein: CASSPPGRGKGLEETQYF. Based on the CDR3 plus reference TRBV18 and TRBJ2-5, the full variable domain is NAGVMQNPRHLVRRRGQEARLRCSPMKGHSHVYWYRQLPEEGLKFMVYLQKENIIDESGMPKERFSAEFPKEGPSILRIQQVVRGDSAAYFCASSPPGRGKGLEETQYFGPGTRLLVL.

The rearrangement joins TRBV5-6 to TRBJ1-2, with D unresolved. The CDR3 is 16 residues long. Germline V gives CDR1 SGHDT, CDR2 YYEEEE. With 3 bases removed from V and 0 bases from J, the gap between germline ends came to 15 bases. CDR3: CASSSTGWGANYGYTF. CDR3 sequence (DNA): TGTGCCAGCAGCTCGACGGGTTGGGGAGCTAACTATGGCTACACCTTC.

The chain uses TRBV10-3 and TRBJ1-1; weak D call: TRBD1 (5 bases). Germline V gene lookup returns CDR1 ENHRY and CDR2 SYGVKD. The CDR3 consists of 13 residues. V lost 6 bases and J lost 3, with 11 bases in between. CDR3 amino acids: CAISLTGDTEAFF. CDR3 coding DNA: TGTGCCATCAGCTTAACAGGTGACACTGAAGCTTTCTTT.

V usage is TRBV6-1 and J usage is TRBJ1-2; no definite D call. Looked up from germline, CDR1 is MNHNS and CDR2 is SASEGT. V lost 3 bases and J 4 bases, leaving 12 bases between the germline ends. The CDR3 is made up of 14 amino acids. This chain's CDR3 is CASSDSSWAYGYTF. CDR3 nucleotide sequence: TGTGCCAGCAGTGACAGCTCCTGGGCCTATGGCTACACCTTC.

The V and J genes are TRBV14 and TRBJ1-1; D unclear. V was trimmed by 3 bases and J by 3 bases, leaving 14 bases between them. The CDR3 consists of 15 residues. Per the germline V gene, CDR1 is SGHDN and CDR2 is FVKESK. This CDR3 is CASSHYRTRDTEAFF. The CDR3 DNA reads as TGTGCCAGCAGCCATTACCGGACGAGGGACACTGAAGCTTTCTTT.

This clone came up a few times. The rearrangement uses TRBV7-9 and TRBJ1-6, with TRBD1 matching 9 bases. CDR3 size: 16 residues. The V gene's germline CDR1 is SEHNR and CDR2 FQNEAQ (reference sequence). Losses at the gene ends were 7 bases for V and 7 bases for J; bases not matched to a gene: 11. CDR3 DNA sequence: TGTGCCAGCACTCGTGGAACCGGGACAGGGAATTCACCCCTCCACTTT. Residues: CASTRGTGTGNSPLHF.

This sequence joins TRBV10-1 and TRBJ2-3; 7 bases fit TRBD2. CDR3 length: 13 residues. CDR1 and CDR2 from the germline V gene are WNHNN and SYGVQD (reference sequence). Trimming at V came to 2 bases and at J to 8 bases, leaving 4 bases not matched to a gene. The CDR3 bases are TGCGCCAGCAGTGAGGTAGAGCGGGGTACGCAGTATTTT. Encoded protein: CASSEVERGTQYF.

In the case of this clone: One end of the junction varies from germline; a read error may be responsible. The rearrangement links TRBV5-8 to TRBJ1-1, with no clear D. This CDR3 contains 12 residues. Per the germline V gene, CDR1 is SGHTS and CDR2 is YDEGEE. The CDR3 sequence is CASSLAPTGAFF. DNA for the CDR3: TGTGCCAGCAGCTTGGCCCCGACTGGAGCTTTCTTT. The variable domain in full, completed from reference TRBV5-8 and TRBJ1-1, reads EAGVTQSPTHLIKTRGQQATLRCSPISGHTSVYWYQQALGLGLQFLLWYDEGEERNRGNFPPRFSGRQFPNYSSELNVNALELEDSALYLCASSLAPTGAFFGQGTRLTVV.

The rearrangement uses TRBV7-9 and TRBJ2-1; TRBD2 matches 12 bases. With 1 base clipped from V and 8 bases from J, the junction kept 9 bases outside the gene matches. Germline CDR1 is SEHNR and CDR2 is FQNEAQ (reference sequence). The length of the CDR3 is 17 residues. CDR3 DNA: TGTGCCAGCAGCTTAGGACTAGCGGGGGCACAACGGGATGAGCAGTTCTTC. Translated, it gives CASSLGLAGAQRDEQFF. Full variable domain (missing parts from reference TRBV7-9 and TRBJ2-1): DTGVSQNPRHKITKRGQNVTFRCDPISEHNRLYWYRQTLGQGPEFLTYFQNEAQLEKSRLLSDRFSAERPKGSFSTLEIQRTEQGDSAMYLCASSLGLAGAQRDEQFFGPGTRLTVL.

The chain combines TRBV4-3 with TRBJ1-1, with TRBD1 as a possible D gene (5 bases). Trimming stripped 3 bases from V and 2 bases from J, with 16 bases between. Per germline, CDR1 LGHNA and CDR2 YSLEER. This CDR3 is 16 amino acids long. The CDR3 here is CASSQSSDRKNTEAFF. The CDR3 DNA follows: TGCGCCAGCAGCCAGAGTTCCGACAGAAAAAACACTGAAGCTTTCTTT.

The table lists this clone with a few counts. V and J are TRBV6-6 and TRBJ2-5; 7 bases are shared with TRBD2. This CDR3 comprises 12 residues. Germline trimming cut 6 bases from V and 5 bases from J; bases unmatched to any gene: 3. Germline V gene sequence: CDR1 MNHNY, CDR2 SVGAGI (reference sequence). In nucleotides, the CDR3 is TGTGCCAGCAGGGGGGGGTCGGAGACCCAGTACTTC. Amino acid sequence: CASRGGSETQYF.

V gene TRBV9 combines with J gene TRBJ2-7; D is possibly TRBD2 (5 bases). Germline V gene lookup returns CDR1 SGDLS and CDR2 YYNGEE. The V end was cut by 0 bases, the J end by 4 bases, with 17 bases between. The CDR3 length is 16 residues. As DNA, the CDR3 is TGTGCCAGCAGCGTAGAGGCGGGTATGACTCGGTACGAGCAGTACTTC. Translated: CASSVEAGMTRYEQYF. Complete variable domain (other parts from reference TRBV9 and TRBJ2-7): DSGVTQTPKHLITATGQRVTLRCSPRSGDLSVYWYQQSLDQGLQFLIQYYNGEERAKGNILERFSAQQFPDLHSELNLSSLELGDSALYFCASSVEAGMTRYEQYFGPGTRLTVT.

V usage is TRBV28 and J usage is TRBJ2-7, with D possibly being TRBD2 (7 bases). V gave up 2 bases and J gave up 0 bases, with 14 bases separating them. Germline loops: CDR1 MDHEN, CDR2 SYDVKM. The CDR3 is 16 amino acids. The CDR3 loop reads CASSLRGGRPSYEQYF. The DNA for the CDR3 is TGTGCCAGCAGTTTAAGGGGGGGGAGGCCCTCCTACGAGCAGTACTTC.